This T cell receptor beta chain was documented in a study of blood T cell repertoires in COVID-19. Produced via immunoSEQ multiplex PCR; TCRdb's table is partial and in-frame only. The sample lists about 280,000 clones; roughly 88% were seen once. Trimming cost V 0 bases and J 7 bases, with 7 bases left between them. The CDR3 totals 12 residues. Germline V gene lookup returns CDR1 SGHDT and CDR2 YYEEEE. Sequences were obtained from peripheral blood. The receptor's source is a man younger than 35 with active or convalescent COVID-19. This chain connects TRBV5-6 to TRBJ2-5; D remains ambiguous. The CDR3 protein is CASSLASGTQYF. Here the CDR3 DNA reads TGTGCCAGCAGCTTGGCGTCGGGGACCCAGTACTTC. Filled out from reference TRBV5-6 and TRBJ2-5, the complete variable domain reads DAGVTQSPTHLIKTRGQQVTLRCSPKSGHDTVSWYQQALGQGPQFIFQYYEEEERQRGNFPDRFSGHQFPNYSSELNVNALLLGDSALYLCASSLASGTQYFGPGTRLLVL.